This T cell receptor (beta chain) emerged from a study of blood T cell repertoires in COVID-19. Study details: From T cells, B-cell-depleted T cells, or PBMCs came the material, which was cDNA or gDNA.

TCRdb's copy holds only in-frame clones and misses some; the assay was immunoSEQ multiplex PCR. The table has about 140,000 clones, 80% to 85% seen once. CDR3 length: 17 residues. From germline, CDR1 is SGDLS and CDR2 YYNGEE. The junction had 5 bases not matched to a gene; V was cut back by 0 bases and J by 0 bases. The source is a man between 25 and 39 years old with COVID-19, enrolled during active disease. The chain employs TRBV9 and TRBJ2-3, with 9 bases fitting TRBD2. The material sequenced was peripheral blood. The CDR3 region has the DNA TGTGCCAGCAGCGTAGGGGTAGCGGGAGCGAGCACAGATACGCAGTATTTT. Translated, it gives CASSVGVAGASTDTQYF. The full variable domain, in which reference TRBV9 and TRBJ2-3 provide the parts outside the CDR3, is DSGVTQTPKHLITATGQRVTLRCSPRSGDLSVYWYQQSLDQGLQFLIQYYNGEERAKGNILERFSAQQFPDLHSELNLSSLELGDSALYFCASSVGVAGASTDTQYFGPGTRLTVL.